This is a list of T cell receptor beta chains from one sample in a study of blood T cell repertoires in COVID-19. Produced via immunoSEQ multiplex PCR; TCRdb's table is partial and in-frame only. The sample includes roughly 150,000 clones, approximately 83% of them seen just once. Sequencing was performed on peripheral blood. The source of these receptors is a man aged 65-85 years with active or convalescent COVID-19. Both conserved end residues are part of each CDR3. The D gene is left open where the match is weak. Clone size is shown for a subset of rows, as once, few, many or a class of expanded clone.

d_gene	v_gene	abundance	j_gene	CDR3aa	CDR3nt
NA	TRBV10-3	few	TRBJ1-1	CAISEHTGTEAFF	TGTGCCATCAGTGAACATACAGGGACAGAAGCTTTCTTT
TRBD1	TRBV7-8	NA	TRBJ1-4	CASSLGQGPNEKLFF	TGTGCCAGCAGCCTGGGACAGGGACCTAATGAAAAACTGTTTTTT
NA	TRBV6-2/TRBV6-3	NA	TRBJ2-7	CASSWGTRTYEQYF	TGTGCCAGCAGTTGGGGGACTCGCACCTACGAGCAGTACTTC
NA	TRBV5-1	NA	TRBJ2-5	CASSWGDRQETQYF	TGCGCCAGCAGCTGGGGGGACAGACAAGAGACCCAGTACTTC
TRBD2	TRBV9	NA	TRBJ2-1	CASSVGLSGVYNEQFF	TGTGCCAGCAGCGTAGGATTGAGCGGGGTATACAATGAGCAGTTCTTC
NA	TRBV12-3/TRBV12-4	NA	TRBJ1-1	CASSFTPGEAFF	TGTGCCAGCAGTTTTACCCCGGGAGAAGCTTTCTTT
NA	TRBV11-2	few	TRBJ2-2	CASSLTSGTNTGELFF	TGTGCCAGCAGCCTCACAAGTGGGACTAACACCGGGGAGCTGTTTTTT
NA	TRBV12-5	NA	TRBJ2-7	CASGPNQGYEQYF	TGTGCTAGTGGTCCTAACCAGGGATACGAGCAGTACTTC
NA	TRBV3-1/TRBV3-2	NA	TRBJ2-1	CASSQDFSYNEQFF	TGTGCCAGCAGCCAAGATTTCTCTTACAATGAGCAGTTCTTC
TRBD1	TRBV10-2	NA	TRBJ1-4	CASSDGTGGNEKLFF	TGCGCCAGCAGTGACGGGACAGGGGGGAATGAAAAACTGTTTTTT